These 7 T cell receptor beta chains share one sample of origin, sequenced in a study of blood T cells in healthy people across ages. Primers used in a second PCR of roughly 6 to 11 cycles were a sample-barcoded 5' primer and a J-beta primer mix. MiXCR was run by TCRdb on the 5' RACE reads, yielding one entry per CDR3 protein. The sample shows hundreds of thousands of distinct CDR3 sequences, 20% to 30% of them seen only once. These same records also appear under a second study, on T cells of mothers and their children.

The sequenced sample consisted of blood. Receptor source: a boy younger than 18 in good health.

The sample holds a few counts of this clonotype. V gene TRBV29-1 combines with J gene TRBJ2-5; 10 bases line up with TRBD1. The germline V gene encodes CDR1 SQVTM and CDR2 ANQGSEA. Unmatched junction bases numbered 16, after V lost 6 bases and J lost 6 bases. The CDR3 extends over 16 amino acids. In nucleotides, the CDR3 is TGCAGCGTCCAATCCTACGGACAGGGGGTTGGGAAGACCCAGTACTTC. It specifies CSVQSYGQGVGKTQYF. The full variable domain, its missing parts supplied by reference TRBV29-1 and TRBJ2-5, is SAVISQKPSRDICQRGTSLTIQCQVDSQVTMMFWYRQQPGQSLTLIATANQGSEATYESGFVIDKFPISRPNLTFSTLTVSNMSPEDSSIYLCSVQSYGQGVGKTQYFGPGTRLLVL.

The genes are TRBV12-3 or TRBV12-4 and TRBJ1-2, with 8 bases matching TRBD1. The trim removed 4 bases at V and 8 bases at J, leaving 6 bases unmatched. The CDR3 is 13 amino acids. CDR3 in DNA: TGTGCCAGCAGTTCTCAGGGGGCGCGGGGCTACACCTTC. This encodes CASSSQGARGYTF.

The chain joins TRBV25-1 to TRBJ2-5; D tentatively reads TRBD1 or TRBD2 (5 bases each). Germline CDR1 MGHDK, CDR2 SYGVNS. CDR3 size: 15 residues. The V gene lost 3 bases and the J gene lost 5 bases, with 16 bases spanning the gap. The CDR3 region is CASSEGRRGWETQYF. DNA for the CDR3: TGTGCCAGCAGTGAGGGACGCCGGGGTTGGGAGACCCAGTACTTC.

The V call is TRBV28, the J call TRBJ2-7; D gene ambiguous. The CDR3 contains 13 residues. From germline, CDR1 is MDHEN and CDR2 SYDVKM. V was clipped by 2 bases and J by 6 bases, with 11 bases between them. CDR3 in amino acids: CASSLPRTSEQYF. The CDR3 DNA sequence: TGTGCCAGCAGTTTACCCCGGACCAGCGAGCAGTACTTC.

This clonotype was counted only a few times. The chain employs TRBV15 and TRBJ2-7; 8 bases match TRBD2. Germline lookup yields CDR1 LNHNV and CDR2 YYDKDF (reference sequence). V was pared by 1 base and J by 5 bases, with 7 bases of the junction left unmatched. The CDR3 runs 15 residues. The CDR3 spells CATSRVSGSLDEQYF. In DNA, the CDR3 is TGTGCCACCAGCAGAGTCAGCGGGAGTCTGGACGAGCAGTACTTC.

The chain joins TRBV12-3 or TRBV12-4 to TRBJ1-6; TRBD1 agrees at 7 bases. The J segment lost 7 bases and the V segment lost 0 bases, leaving 15 bases of the junction unmatched. This CDR3 comprises 19 residues. The CDR3 DNA reads TGTGCCAGCAGTTTAGCGCTTTGGGGTGGACAGGCCGGGAATTCACCCCTCCACTTT. Translation: CASSLALWGGQAGNSPLHF.

There are a few counts of this clonotype. At one boundary the junction diverges from the germline segment, which might be a read error. This chain joins TRBV28 and TRBJ2-5; D is perhaps TRBD1 (5 bases). The CDR3 is 15 amino acids. CDR1 and CDR2 (germline): MDHEN, SYDVKM. This CDR3 is CAGSLSTGQSETQYF. DNA for the CDR3: TGTGCCGGCAGTCTATCTACAGGCCAAAGTGAGACCCAGTACTTC.